The TCR beta chain described here comes from a study of STAT5B mutations in CD4+ large granular lymphocyte leukemia (dated by TCRdb to between 2021 and 2023). General notes on the study: Among healthy controls, the CDR3 'QG' motif was associated with a particular HLA allele. The TCRbeta repertoires of CD4+ T-cell large granular lymphocyte leukemia patients were compared with the TCRbeta repertoires of healthy blood donors. The purity of purified fractions was confirmed by flow cytometry on FACSCanto II or FACSVerse to exceed 95% among lymphocytes. Points the paper makes about the study in general: The data were not HLA-matched, and the higher clonality in CD4+ T-LGLL than in CD8+ T-LGLL could be due to the relatively small sample size. TRBV06-family usage was enriched among the top patient clones (8/27) compared with healthy controls (2/35). Each patient's main leukemic clonotypes were private, but approximately 23% of these clonotypes showed up at low frequency in the non-leukemic repertoires of other patients. Compared with healthy CD4+ repertoires, CD4-sorted patient repertoires appeared more clonal, and this difference remained even after the putative leukemic clones were removed.

V is cut by 0 bases and J by 7 bases, and the space between the germline ends is 13 bases. The CDR3 holds 14 amino acids from the cysteine to the phenylalanine. The retained sequence is limited to the CDR3, 42 bases, with the frame set at the first base. Per the germline V gene, SGHTS is the CDR1 and YDEGEE is the CDR2. Worth noting for this clone: Its antigen remains undetermined. Per-nucleotide qualities are absent, and no much larger clonotype sits a single base away.

The healthy controls were some 36 blood donors, and the buffy coats of these donors were supplied by the Finnish Red Cross blood service. All TCR-sequenced material derived from peripheral blood: patient blood samples and healthy donor buffy coats. Ficoll-Hypaque gradient centrifugation was used to isolate peripheral blood mononuclear cells. For the healthy controls, CD4+ cells were obtained from buffy coats by magnetic purification. The Gentra Puregene Cell and Tissue kit was used to extract genomic DNA, and a Qubit 2.0 fluorometer was used to measure the amount of genomic DNA. The immunoSEQ assay at survey resolution was applied to genomic DNA for sequencing of TCRbeta rearrangements. On the authors' methods: In the TCR sequencing data, the lowest productive clonotype frequency that could be detected was 2.59 x 10-5. Only productive TCRbeta rearrangements, defined as complete and in-frame sequences, were included in the analyses. Sample clonality was computed as Simpson clonality in the immunoSEQ Analyzer version 3.0. Clones were categorized by frequency as very rare, small, medium, large (1-20%) or hyperexpanded (>20%). OLGA 1.2.3 estimated generation probabilities, VDJtools produced V-gene circos plots, VDJdb was queried for specificities, and GLIPH identified CDR3 motifs. As stored in TCRdb, this immuneACCESS dataset retains in-frame rearrangements with V and J assigned. A fraction of the clones does not appear; measured against another copy, unresolved V genes explain less than half of the discrepancy, and the remainder lacks a known reason. V and J calls and clone size follow that table, whereas D and trimming were derived from the DNA. The sample data list about 48,000 clones, and roughly two thirds of these were observed just once. The ten largest clones represent about 1.6% of the sample.

The chain couples TRBV5-8 to TRBJ1-2; tentative D gene TRBD1, with 6 bases matching. Input material: CD4+ T cells from blood buffy coats. This clonotype was sampled from a human donor in good health. The nucleotide sequence is TGTGCCAGCAGCTTGGGTACAGGGCAGGGTGGCTACACCTTC. The encoded protein is CASSLGTGQGGYTF.